The sequence of this T cell receptor beta chain was determined in a study of CD8 T cells in ankylosing spondylitis. Findings and limits, study-wide: Matched synovial fluid from ankylosing spondylitis patients was reported to be enriched for disease-linked clones. The authors found the disease-linked clones to be CD8+ and relatively rare in peripheral blood. In ankylosing spondylitis blood, a motif of several highly homologous TCR beta variants appeared characteristic.

This clonotype was seen only a few times. Its antigen is as yet unknown. TCRdb re-derived calls from the 5' RACE reads in MiXCR, one entry per CDR3 protein. The data hold around 220,000 distinct CDR3 sequences, with 10% observed a single time. Looked up from germline, CDR1 is MNHEY and CDR2 is SMNVEV (reference sequence). This CDR3 has 15 residues. V lost 3 bases, J lost 2 bases, and 5 bases stayed unmatched. Source material: blood, either unsorted or a sorted T cell fraction (not recorded which). The origin of this receptor is a male donor with ankylosing spondylitis or in good health (not recorded which). This rearrangement joins TRBV27 to TRBJ2-7; TRBD1 matches 9 bases. This CDR3 is CASSFKGQGAYEQYF. As DNA, the CDR3 is TGTGCCAGCAGTTTCAAGGGACAGGGAGCCTACGAGCAGTACTTC.